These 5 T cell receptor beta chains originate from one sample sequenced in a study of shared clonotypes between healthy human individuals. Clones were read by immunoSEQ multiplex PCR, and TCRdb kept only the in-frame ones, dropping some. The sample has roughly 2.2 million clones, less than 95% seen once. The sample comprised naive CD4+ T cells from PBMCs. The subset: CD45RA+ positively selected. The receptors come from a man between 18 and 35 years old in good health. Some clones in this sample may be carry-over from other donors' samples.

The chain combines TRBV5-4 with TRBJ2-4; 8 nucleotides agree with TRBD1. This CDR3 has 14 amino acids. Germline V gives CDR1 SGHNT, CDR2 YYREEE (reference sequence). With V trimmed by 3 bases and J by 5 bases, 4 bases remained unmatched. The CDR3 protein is CASSSSGGENIQYF. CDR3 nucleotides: TGTGCCAGCAGCTCCTCAGGGGGCGAAAACATTCAGTACTTC. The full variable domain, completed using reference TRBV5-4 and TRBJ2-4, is ETGVTQSPTHLIKTRGQQVTLRCSSQSGHNTVSWYQQALGQGPQFIFQYYREEENGRGNFPPRFSGLQFPNYSSELNVNALELDDSALYLCASSSSGGENIQYFGAGTRLSVL.

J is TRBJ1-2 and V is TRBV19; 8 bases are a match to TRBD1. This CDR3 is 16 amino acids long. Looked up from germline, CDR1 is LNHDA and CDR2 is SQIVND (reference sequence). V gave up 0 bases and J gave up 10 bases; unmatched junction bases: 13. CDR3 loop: CASSIDLVRTGKDYTF. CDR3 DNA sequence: TGTGCCAGTAGTATAGATCTCGTGAGGACAGGGAAAGACTACACCTTC.

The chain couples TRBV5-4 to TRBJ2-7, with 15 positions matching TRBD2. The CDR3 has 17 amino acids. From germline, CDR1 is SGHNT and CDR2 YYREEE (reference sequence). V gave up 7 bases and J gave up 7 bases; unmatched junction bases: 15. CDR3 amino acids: CASGQGLAGGPLQEQYF. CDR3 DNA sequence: TGTGCCAGCGGACAAGGACTAGCGGGAGGGCCCTTACAGGAGCAGTACTTC.

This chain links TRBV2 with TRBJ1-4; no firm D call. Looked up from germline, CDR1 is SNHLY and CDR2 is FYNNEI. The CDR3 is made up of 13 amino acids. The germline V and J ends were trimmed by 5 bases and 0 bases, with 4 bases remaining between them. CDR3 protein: CASSTATNEKLFF. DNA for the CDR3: TGTGCCAGCAGTACTGCAACTAATGAAAAACTGTTTTTT.

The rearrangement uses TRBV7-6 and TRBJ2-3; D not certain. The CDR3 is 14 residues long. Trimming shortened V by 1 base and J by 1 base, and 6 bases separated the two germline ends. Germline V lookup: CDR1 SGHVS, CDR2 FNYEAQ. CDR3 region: CASSLVQGTDTQYF. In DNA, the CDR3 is TGTGCCAGCAGCTTAGTGCAGGGCACAGATACGCAGTATTTT.